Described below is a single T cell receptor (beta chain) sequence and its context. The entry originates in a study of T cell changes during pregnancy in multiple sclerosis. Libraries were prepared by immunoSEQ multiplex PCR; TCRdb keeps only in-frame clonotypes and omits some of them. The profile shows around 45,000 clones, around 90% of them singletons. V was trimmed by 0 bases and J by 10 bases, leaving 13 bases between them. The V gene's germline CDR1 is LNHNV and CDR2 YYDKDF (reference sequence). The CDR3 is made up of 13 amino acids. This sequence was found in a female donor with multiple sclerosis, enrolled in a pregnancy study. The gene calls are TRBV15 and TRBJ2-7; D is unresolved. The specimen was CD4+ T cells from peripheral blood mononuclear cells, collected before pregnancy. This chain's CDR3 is CATSRDLSESQYF. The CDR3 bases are TGTGCCACCAGCAGAGATCTTTCAGAATCACAGTACTTC.